This T cell receptor beta chain was sequenced during a study of monozygotic twins with inflammatory bowel disease. CDR3 size: 14 residues. CDR1 is SGHRS and CDR2 is YFSETQ in the germline V gene. After re-calling the 5' RACE reads, TCRdb lists one entry per CDR3 protein, DNA absent. The clone table shows 350,000 to 400,000 distinct CDR3 sequences, with the ten largest holding 2.5% to 3%. Sequencing was carried out using blood. J is TRBJ2-5 and V is TRBV5-1. The sequence came from a human donor with ulcerative colitis or Crohn's disease, or a healthy co-twin of an affected twin (not recorded which). The CDR3 spells CASSLKRGQETQYF.